What follows are 14 T cell receptor beta chains derived from one specimen sequenced in a study of human T cells and chemical hapten exposure. Sample time point: patch test 3, about 24 weeks after DPC sensitization. Sample treatment: therapeutic diphenylcyclopropenone sensitization with weekly scalp DPC. TCRdb reprocessed the RACE reads via MiXCR and lists one record per CDR3 protein. Altogether about 64,000 distinct CDR3 sequences are present, 11% being singletons, with the ten largest covering roughly 2.3%. The sequencing used whole blood, collected in connection with sensitization to the hapten diphenylcyclopropenone (DPC). These receptors were obtained from a woman under 40 with alopecia areata. Some clones in this sample may be carry-over from other donors' samples.

This chain joins TRBV29-1 and TRBJ2-5, with TRBD2 as a possible D gene (6 bases). Trimming removed 6 bases from V and 2 bases from J, with 13 bases in between. This CDR3 is 13 amino acids long. The germline CDR1 and CDR2 sequences are SQVTM and ANQGSEA. CDR3 sequence reads: CSVMRGAQETQYF. The CDR3 DNA follows: TGCAGCGTCATGCGGGGTGCTCAAGAGACCCAGTACTTC.

Notes on this clonotype: This may come from a read error, since a much larger clone is one base off. It is likely a read error, because the conserved phenylalanine at the end of the CDR3 is missing. J is TRBJ2-2 and V is TRBV10-2; D possibly matches TRBD1 or TRBD2 (7 bases each). The V and J ends lost 5 bases and 7 bases respectively, with 17 bases between them. The CDR3 runs 15 residues. In germline, CDR1 is WSHSY, CDR2 SAAADI. CDR3 region: CASSIRQGGIGELFS. CDR3 in DNA: TGCGCCAGCAGTATCAGACAGGGAGGGATCGGGGAGCTGTTTTCT.

The chain uses TRBV3-1 and TRBJ2-7, with D perhaps being TRBD1 or TRBD2 (5 bases each). CDR3 length: 13 residues. CDR1 and CDR2 (germline): LGHDT, YNNKEL (reference sequence). Trimming cost V 5 bases and J 2 bases, with 10 bases left between them. The DNA of the CDR3 is TGTGCCAGCAGCGGGGACGGAACCTACGAGCAGTACTTC. Its protein product is CASSGDGTYEQYF.

Ten or more counts support this clonotype. The chain links TRBV5-6 to TRBJ1-5; weak D call: TRBD1 (5 bases). CDR1 and CDR2 (germline): SGHDT, YYEEEE. CDR3 size: 14 residues. V shed 4 bases and J shed 10 bases, with 18 bases lying between them. CDR3 nucleotide sequence: TGTGCCAGCAGCCGCGAAGGGACTGAGGTACCCCAGCATTTT. Residues: CASSREGTEVPQHF.

This clonotype showed up just a few times. The chain has TRBV21-1 and TRBJ2-7. TRBV21-1 is tagged as a pseudogene. The CDR3 extends over 12 amino acids. This chain's CDR3 is CASSKVRYEQYF. The DNA of the CDR3 is TGTGCCAGCAGCAAAGTGCGCTACGAGCAGTACTTC.

This clonotype was recorded at least ten times. J is TRBJ2-6 and V is TRBV28, with a tentative D call TRBD1 (6 bases). CDR3 length: 14 amino acids. V lost 7 bases and J lost 4, with 11 bases in between. Germline-derived CDR1 and CDR2 are MDHEN and SYDVKM. The CDR3 protein is CASNTGTGANVLTF. The CDR3 DNA sequence: TGTGCCAGCAACACAGGGACCGGGGCCAACGTCCTGACTTTC.

The chain employs TRBV10-3 and TRBJ2-2; the D is unclear. This CDR3 has 15 residues. The V gene's germline CDR1 is ENHRY and CDR2 SYGVKD. With 3 bases removed from V and 0 bases from J, the gap between germline ends came to 8 bases. In DNA form, the CDR3 reads TGTGCCATCAGTGAATCGAGACCGAACACCGGGGAGCTGTTTTTT. This sequence encodes CAISESRPNTGELFF.

This clonotype has a count of ten or more. The chain couples TRBV6-5 to TRBJ1-1; D perhaps matches TRBD1 (6 bases). V lost 5 bases and J 3 bases, leaving 10 bases between the germline ends. Germline loops: CDR1 MNHEY, CDR2 SVGAGI. CDR3 size: 13 residues. This chain's CDR3 is CASSNTGYTEAFF. Here the CDR3 DNA reads TGTGCCAGCAGTAATACAGGGTACACTGAAGCTTTCTTT.

This chain connects TRBV5-1 to TRBJ1-6, with a possible D match to TRBD1 (5 bases). The CDR3 runs to 14 residues. V lost 4 bases and J lost 8, with 13 bases in between. Germline-derived CDR1 and CDR2 are SGHRS and YFSETQ. The chain's CDR3 is CASSPGTSYSPLHF. CDR3 DNA sequence: TGCGCCAGCAGCCCTGGGACGTCCTATTCACCCCTCCACTTT.

This clonotype was counted only a few times. The rearrangement uses TRBV2 and TRBJ1-2; D unresolved. Germline CDR1 SNHLY, CDR2 FYNNEI. The CDR3 extends over 14 amino acids. Trimming removed 0 bases from V and 5 bases from J, with 10 bases in between. CDR3 coding DNA: TGTGCCAGCAGTGAAGCTGGCTTCGGTTATGGCTACACCTTC. This sequence encodes CASSEAGFGYGYTF.

The chain couples TRBV10-3 to TRBJ2-7; 9 bases line up with TRBD2. The CDR3 covers 13 residues. Germline-derived CDR1 and CDR2 are ENHRY and SYGVKD. After removal of 6 bases from V and 3 bases from J, the junction contained 3 bases not matched to a gene. In nucleotides, the CDR3 is TGTGCCATCAGCCTAGCGGGATACTACGAGCAGTACTTC. It codes for CAISLAGYYEQYF.

V usage is TRBV28 and J usage is TRBJ2-7; the match to TRBD1 covers 9 bases. This CDR3 spans 13 amino acids. The ends lost 6 bases at V and 9 bases at J; junction bases unmatched: 9. The germline V gene has CDR1 MDHEN and CDR2 SYDVKM. The CDR3 sequence: CASRSGQGLRQYF. CDR3 nucleotide sequence: TGTGCCAGCAGATCGGGACAGGGCCTCAGGCAGTACTTC.

This clonotype has ten or more counts. The rearrangement joins TRBV18 to TRBJ1-2; tentative D call: TRBD1 (6 bases). The CDR3 sequence is 13 residues long. V shed 4 bases and J shed 6 bases, with 12 bases lying between them. In germline, CDR1 is KGHSH, CDR2 LQKENI. CDR3 sequence reads: CASSLSTGDGYTF. CDR3 DNA sequence: TGTGCCAGCTCACTCTCGACAGGTGATGGCTACACCTTC.

V usage is TRBV7-2 and J usage is TRBJ1-5; TRBD1 might be the D (5 bases). Germline V gene lookup returns CDR1 SGHTA and CDR2 FQGNSA. CDR3 length: 15 residues. The V and J ends lost 1 base and 6 bases respectively, with 13 bases between them. The CDR3 protein is CASSLGGGIGQPQHF. For the CDR3, the DNA is TGTGCCAGCAGCTTAGGCGGGGGAATCGGTCAGCCCCAGCATTTT.